A single sample is the source of the 25 T cell receptor beta chains below, sequenced in a study of cytomegalovirus exposure and HLA in healthy donors. Both 60 Vbeta primers and 13 Jbeta primers went into the PCR. Assay used: immunoSEQ multiplex PCR; TCRdb lists only in-frame clones, some missing. The table has approximately 210,000 clones, around 79% seen once. Material for sequencing was PBMCs. These receptors were taken from a girl between 5 and 17 years old in good health and CMV-seropositive.

This rearrangement joins TRBV6-1 to TRBJ1-6; D possibly corresponds to TRBD1 (6 bases). The germline V gene encodes CDR1 MNHNS and CDR2 SASEGT. V was cut by 3 bases and J by 3 bases, with 12 bases left in between. The CDR3 length is 16 residues. CDR3 nucleotides: TGTGCCAGCAGTGACGCTGACAGGCACTATAATTCACCCCTCCACTTT. This gives the protein CASSDADRHYNSPLHF.

The chain is built from TRBV25-1 and TRBJ2-7, with TRBD2 matching 10 bases. V gave up 5 bases and J gave up 4 bases; unmatched junction bases: 8. The germline gives CDR1 MGHDK, CDR2 SYGVNS. The CDR3 runs 15 residues. The CDR3 nucleotides are TGTGCCAGCAGTCCACAACTAGCGGGGTCTTACGAGCAGTACTTC. As protein: CASSPQLAGSYEQYF.

The V call is TRBV27, the J call TRBJ2-1, with 8 bases that match TRBD1. This CDR3 spans 14 amino acids. The trim removed 10 bases at V and 7 bases at J, leaving 12 bases unmatched. CDR1 MNHEY and CDR2 SMNVEV come from the germline V gene (reference sequence). CDR3 in amino acids: CATSTGTGQNEQFF. The CDR3 nucleotides read TGTGCCACCAGCACGGGGACAGGACAGAATGAGCAGTTCTTC.

The chain carries TRBV4-3 and TRBJ1-2; D is unclear. V gave up 2 bases and J gave up 1 base, with 5 bases separating them. CDR1 and CDR2 (germline): LGHNA, YSLEER. The CDR3 extends over 13 amino acids. CDR3 sequence reads: CASSQRDNYGYTF. The CDR3 nucleotides read TGCGCCAGCAGCCAACGGGATAACTATGGCTACACCTTC.

The V gene is TRBV25-1, the J gene TRBJ1-2; D may be TRBD1 (5 bases). Germline V lookup: CDR1 MGHDK, CDR2 SYGVNS. Trimming shortened V by 2 bases and J by 6 bases, and 13 bases separated the two germline ends. The CDR3 consists of 14 residues. Here the CDR3 DNA reads TGTGCCAGCAGTGAACCAGGGTACCCGAATGGCTACACCTTC. Translated, it gives CASSEPGYPNGYTF.

The table lists this clone with a count of one. The genes are TRBV9 and TRBJ2-7, with 7 bases lining up with TRBD1. CDR1 SGDLS and CDR2 YYNGEE come from the germline V gene. There are 14 residues in the CDR3. V shed 4 bases and J 3 bases; nucleotides not matched to a gene: 7. Here the CDR3 reads CASSPGTVYYEQYF. In DNA, the CDR3 is TGTGCCAGCAGCCCCGGGACAGTCTACTACGAGCAGTACTTC.

The chain has TRBV9 and TRBJ2-5; 11 bases line up with TRBD1. The CDR3 runs to 15 residues. V dropped 0 bases and J dropped 2; count of bases not matched to a gene: 0. The germline V gene encodes CDR1 SGDLS and CDR2 YYNGEE. In DNA form, the CDR3 reads TGTGCCAGCAGCGTAGGGGACAGGGGGCAAGAGACCCAGTACTTC. Its protein product is CASSVGDRGQETQYF.

The chain couples TRBV27 to TRBJ1-5; no clear D. The CDR3 loop spans 15 amino acids. The germline V gene has CDR1 MNHEY and CDR2 SMNVEV (reference sequence). Trimming left V 6 bases short and J 0 bases short, with 12 bases between. This chain's CDR3 is CASRAAWNSNQPQHF. CDR3 bases: TGTGCCAGCAGGGCGGCGTGGAATAGCAATCAGCCCCAGCATTTT.

The rearrangement links TRBV6-5 to TRBJ1-2, with TRBD1 matching 7 bases. The V segment lost 2 bases and the J segment 6 bases; nucleotides outside the gene matches: 9. The length of the CDR3 is 15 residues. CDR1 and CDR2 from the germline V gene are MNHEY and SVGAGI. CDR3 bases: TGTGCCAGCAGTTACACTCCAGAAGGGGGCCATGGCTACACCTTC. This gives the protein CASSYTPEGGHGYTF.

The CDR3 reads CARGDLDSYNEQFF. CDR3 nucleotide sequence: TGTGCCAGGGGGGACCTGGACAGTTACAATGAGCAGTTCTTC. The J gene is TRBJ2-1, the V gene TRBV2; D possibly corresponds to TRBD1 (6 bases). The germline CDR1 and CDR2 sequences are SNHLY and FYNNEI. There are 14 residues in the CDR3. V was cut by 9 bases and J by 4 bases, with 16 bases left in between. The variable domain in full, completed from reference TRBV2 and TRBJ2-1, reads EPEVTQTPSHQVTQMGQEVILRCVPISNHLYFYWYRQILGQKVEFLVSFYNNEISEKSEIFDDQFSVERPDGSNFTLKIRSTKLEDSAMYFCARGDLDSYNEQFFGPGTRLTVL.

V gene TRBV7-9 combines with J gene TRBJ1-6, with TRBD1 identical over 8 bases. The CDR3 loop spans 14 amino acids. The germline gives CDR1 SEHNR, CDR2 FQNEAQ (reference sequence). V lost 3 bases to trimming and J lost 12 bases; unmatched junction nucleotides: 7. As DNA, the CDR3 is TGTGCCAGCAGCTTGGGACAGGCAGGACGACCCCTCCACTTT. Amino acids: CASSLGQAGRPLHF.

This clone was recorded a few times. V is TRBV6-5 and J is TRBJ2-7; 7 positions agree with TRBD1. Germline V gene sequence: CDR1 MNHEY, CDR2 SVGAGI. This CDR3 contains 15 residues. Trimming took 5 bases from V and 2 from J; bases not matched to a gene: 9. CDR3 sequence (DNA): TGTGCCAGCAGTGCAGACAGGGACACGACCTACGAGCAGTACTTC. Translated: CASSADRDTTYEQYF.

The CDR3 is CASRGGGTVERGVARYNEQFF. The CDR3 nucleotides are TGTGCCAGCAGGGGAGGGGGTACGGTGGAGCGGGGGGTGGCGCGGTACAATGAGCAGTTCTTC. The chain links TRBV28 to TRBJ2-1, with TRBD2 matching 9 bases. V trimming: 6 bases; J trimming: 4 bases; junction bases outside the gene matches: 25. This CDR3 comprises 21 residues. CDR1 and CDR2 from the germline V gene are MDHEN and SYDVKM. Using reference TRBV28 and TRBJ2-1 for the parts outside the CDR3, the full variable domain is DVKVTQSSRYLVKRTGEKVFLECVQDMDHENMFWYRQDPGLGLRLIYFSYDVKMKEKGDIPEGYSVSREKKERFSLILESASTNQTSMYLCASRGGGTVERGVARYNEQFFGPGTRLTVL.

The gene calls are TRBV6-5 and TRBJ1-2, with D possibly being TRBD1 (5 bases). Germline CDR1 and CDR2: MNHEY and SVGAGI. The CDR3 is made up of 13 amino acids. V gave up 2 bases and J gave up 6 bases, with 10 bases separating them. The CDR3 coding sequence is TGTGCCAGCAGTTACAGGGGTTTTGATGGCTACACCTTC. It encodes CASSYRGFDGYTF.

This clone was observed a single time. CDR3 protein: CAWSASTSGGSEQFF. CDR3 coding DNA: TGTGCCTGGAGTGCATCGACTAGCGGGGGAAGTGAGCAGTTCTTC. This chain uses TRBV30 with TRBJ2-1, with TRBD2 matching over 12 bases. V shed 1 base, J shed 9 bases, and the junction held 7 bases outside the gene matches. This CDR3 spans 15 amino acids. Germline V CDR1 and CDR2: GTSNPN, SVGIG (reference sequence).

CDR3 sequence reads: CASTTGARASGVTRETQYF. The CDR3 bases are TGTGCCAGCACTACGGGGGCCCGGGCTAGCGGGGTCACCAGGGAGACCCAGTACTTC. The genes are TRBV28 and TRBJ2-5, with TRBD2 matching 9 bases. Germline CDR1 is MDHEN and CDR2 is SYDVKM. The ends lost 7 bases at V and 5 bases at J; junction bases unmatched: 23. The CDR3 loop spans 19 amino acids.

This clone was seen a single time. The chain joins TRBV2 to TRBJ1-1, with 10 nucleotides matching TRBD1. The CDR3 is made up of 12 amino acids. After removal of 8 bases from V and 7 bases from J, the junction contained 4 bases not matched to a gene. Looked up from germline, CDR1 is SNHLY and CDR2 is FYNNEI. The CDR3 sequence: CASRDRGSEAFF. The CDR3 DNA follows: TGTGCCAGCCGGGACAGGGGAAGTGAAGCTTTCTTT.

This chain connects TRBV7-9 to TRBJ1-5, with 8 bases lining up with TRBD1. The germline V gene encodes CDR1 SEHNR and CDR2 FQNEAQ (reference sequence). Unmatched junction bases numbered 8, after V lost 4 bases and J lost 6 bases. This CDR3 is built from 15 residues. CDR3 coding DNA: TGTGCCAGCAGCTCCGGACAGGGACAAGGTCAGCCCCAGCATTTT. Protein product: CASSSGQGQGQPQHF.

This chain connects TRBV28 to TRBJ1-5, with a weak D call TRBD1 (5 bases). Per germline, CDR1 MDHEN and CDR2 SYDVKM. The CDR3 has 15 residues. V gave up 5 bases and J gave up 2 bases, with 13 bases separating them. The CDR3 bases are TGTGCCAGCAGTCCGACAGTTTTAGGCAATCAGCCCCAGCATTTT. It specifies CASSPTVLGNQPQHF.

This rearrangement joins TRBV30 to TRBJ1-5, with a tentative D call TRBD1 (5 bases). This CDR3 is built from 20 residues. CDR1 and CDR2 from the germline V gene are GTSNPN and SVGIG (reference sequence). Deletions cut 3 bases from V and 3 bases from J, with 30 bases between. The CDR3 loop is CAWRDDRQPQNSILNQPQHF. CDR3 bases: TGTGCCTGGAGAGATGATCGACAGCCGCAGAATTCGATTCTCAATCAGCCCCAGCATTTT.

The genes are TRBV18 and TRBJ2-5; the match to TRBD1 covers 9 bases. The length of the CDR3 is 14 residues. The germline gives CDR1 KGHSH, CDR2 LQKENI. With 5 bases clipped from V and 3 bases from J, the junction kept 4 bases outside the gene matches. The CDR3 reads CASSKWTGEETQYF. The CDR3 bases are TGTGCCAGCTCAAAATGGACAGGGGAAGAGACCCAGTACTTC.

This chain connects TRBV29-1 to TRBJ1-2; 9 bases map to TRBD1. The CDR3 totals 15 residues. In germline, CDR1 is SQVTM, CDR2 ANQGSEA. Unmatched junction bases numbered 7, after V lost 0 bases and J lost 5 bases. The DNA for the CDR3 is TGCAGCGTTGAAGAGCTGACAGGGGGGGGGTATGGCTACACCTTC. This gives the protein CSVEELTGGGYGYTF.

The V gene is TRBV7-2, the J gene TRBJ1-2; D is unclear. V was trimmed by 4 bases and J by 6 bases, leaving 9 bases between them. This CDR3 has 12 amino acids. CDR1 is SGHTA and CDR2 is FQGNSA in the germline V gene. CDR3 sequence: CASSSVPDGYTF. The CDR3 DNA reads as TGTGCCAGCAGCTCCGTCCCGGATGGCTACACCTTC.

This rearrangement joins TRBV30 to TRBJ1-6; D possibly corresponds to TRBD1 (5 bases). Trimming removed 4 bases from V and 13 bases from J, with 20 bases in between. This CDR3 is built from 14 residues. CDR1 and CDR2 (germline): GTSNPN, SVGIG (reference sequence). CDR3 coding DNA: TGTGCCTGGATGGCAAGTCCGGCGGGGGAGCCCCTCCACTTT. Its translation is CAWMASPAGEPLHF.

The chain recombines TRBV27 with TRBJ2-5; 7 bases match TRBD2. The DNA matches TRBJ2-7 better at its end, which makes the J call doubtful. Germline CDR1 MNHEY, CDR2 SMNVEV (reference sequence). CDR3 length: 16 residues. The CDR3 protein is CASSLSGGYTSYEQYF. Here the CDR3 DNA reads TGTGCCAGCAGTTTATCGGGGGGGTACACATCCTACGAGCAGTACTTC.